These 17 T cell receptor beta chains were all obtained from the same sample, sequenced in a study of PD-1 blockade in mismatch repair-deficient tumors. Their specific antigens are unknown. Described time point: identical approximately nine-day culture without peptide (control). Only in-frame clones appear in the TCRdb table, and some are missing; sequencing was by immunoSEQ multiplex PCR. The sample contains about 14,000 clones, more than 75% of which appear only once. Sequences were derived from cells cultured in vitro, sampled from a patient treated with pembrolizumab. These receptors were collected from an adult with mismatch repair-deficient cancer.

V is TRBV27 and J is TRBJ2-5; the D gene is possibly TRBD2 (6 bases). The germline CDR1 and CDR2 sequences are MNHEY and SMNVEV (reference sequence). This CDR3 spans 13 amino acids. Trimming cost V 5 bases and J 5 bases, with 12 bases left between them. The CDR3 nucleotides are TGTGCCAGCAGTCTCGACAGCGGGGAGACCCAGTACTTC. Translated, it gives CASSLDSGETQYF.

This rearrangement joins TRBV28 to TRBJ1-5; TRBD1 aligns across 9 bases. The trim removed 5 bases at V and 6 bases at J, leaving 8 bases unmatched. This CDR3 is built from 15 residues. Germline V gene lookup returns CDR1 MDHEN and CDR2 SYDVKM. CDR3 protein: CASSQAGTGSQPQHF. In DNA, the CDR3 is TGTGCCAGCAGTCAGGCAGGGACAGGGAGTCAGCCCCAGCATTTT. Complete variable domain (other parts from reference TRBV28 and TRBJ1-5): DVKVTQSSRYLVKRTGEKVFLECVQDMDHENMFWYRQDPGLGLRLIYFSYDVKMKEKGDIPEGYSVSREKKERFSLILESASTNQTSMYLCASSQAGTGSQPQHFGDGTRLSIL.

This clone was counted a few times. The genes are TRBV9 and TRBJ1-3; D gene ambiguous. This CDR3 has 15 residues. Germline values: CDR1 SGDLS, CDR2 YYNGEE. V was clipped by 1 base and J by 0 bases, with 8 bases between them. CDR3 region: CASSVSGSSGNTIYF. The CDR3 bases are TGTGCCAGCAGCGTAAGCGGCAGCTCTGGAAACACCATATATTTT.

In its sample, this clone was seen once. The chain has TRBV29-1 and TRBJ2-1, with TRBD2 identical over 10 bases. This CDR3 region has 15 residues. In germline, CDR1 is SQVTM, CDR2 ANQGSEA. J gave up 2 bases and V 6 bases, and 7 bases lay outside the gene matches. The DNA for the CDR3 is TGCAGCGTACCCGTTCTAGCGGGGGCCTACAATGAGCAGTTCTTC. Protein sequence: CSVPVLAGAYNEQFF.

V usage is TRBV28 and J usage is TRBJ2-2, with 7 bases lining up with TRBD2. Germline lookup yields CDR1 MDHEN and CDR2 SYDVKM. With 6 bases clipped from V and 2 bases from J, the junction kept 3 bases outside the gene matches. The CDR3 sequence is 14 residues long. CDR3 bases: TGTGCCAGCAGGCTAGCGGTTAACACCGGGGAGCTGTTTTTT. Encoded protein: CASRLAVNTGELFF.

The chain combines TRBV5-1 with TRBJ2-1; 9 bases agree with TRBD2. V dropped 9 bases and J dropped 4; count of bases not matched to a gene: 11. CDR3 length: 15 residues. CDR1 SGHRS and CDR2 YFSETQ come from the germline V gene. The CDR3 here is CATSTSGIGYNEQFF. The DNA for the CDR3 is TGCGCCACGTCGACTAGCGGAATAGGGTACAATGAGCAGTTCTTC.

The V call is TRBV27, the J call TRBJ1-1, with TRBD1 matching 7 bases. The V segment lost 5 bases and the J segment 12 bases; nucleotides outside the gene matches: 9. Germline values: CDR1 MNHEY, CDR2 SMNVEV (reference sequence). The CDR3 spans 12 residues. CDR3 DNA: TGTGCCAGCAGTACGGAGACAGGGAGATCTTTCTTT. This codes for CASSTETGRSFF.

This clone was picked up one time. The chain employs TRBV10-1 and TRBJ1-1; D uncertain. The CDR3 is 13 amino acids. CDR1 and CDR2 (germline): WNHNN, SYGVQD (reference sequence). Trimming left V 2 bases short and J 2 bases short, with 6 bases between. CDR3: CASSENLNTEAFF. In DNA, the CDR3 is TGCGCCAGCAGTGAGAACCTAAACACTGAAGCTTTCTTT.

The table lists this clone with a few counts. Sequence at one end of the junction differs from germline and may be a read error. This chain uses TRBV7-7 with TRBJ2-7; 9 nucleotides align to TRBD2. This CDR3 is built from 13 residues. Germline V gene sequence: CDR1 SSHAT, CDR2 FNYEAQ (reference sequence). CDR3 sequence: CASSLAGEGEQYF. Here the CDR3 DNA reads TGTGCTAGCAGCTTAGCGGGGGAGGGTGAGCAGTACTTC.

The chain recombines TRBV5-1 with TRBJ2-7; D unresolved. This CDR3 has 14 amino acids. In germline, CDR1 is SGHRS, CDR2 YFSETQ. Trimming cost V 6 bases and J 0 bases, with 13 bases left between them. This CDR3 is CASTLDGNSYEQYF. CDR3 nucleotides: TGCGCCAGCACTCTAGACGGAAACTCCTACGAGCAGTACTTC.

The V call is TRBV5-1, the J call TRBJ1-1; 12 nucleotides line up with TRBD1. CDR1 SGHRS and CDR2 YFSETQ come from the germline V gene. The CDR3 spans 18 residues. With 4 bases clipped from V and 5 bases from J, the junction kept 15 bases outside the gene matches. This CDR3 is CASSPPPGQGAKVTEAFF. The CDR3 coding sequence is TGCGCCAGCAGCCCACCACCGGGACAGGGGGCAAAGGTTACTGAAGCTTTCTTT.

The chain is built from TRBV10-2 and TRBJ2-1, with 7 bases aligning to TRBD2. The CDR3 sequence is 12 residues long. Germline CDR1 is WSHSY and CDR2 is SAAADI. J gave up 9 bases and V 2 bases, and 1 base lay outside the gene matches. Written as DNA, the CDR3 is TGCGCCAGCAGTGAGGGCGGGGGTGAGCAGTTCTTC. It yields the protein CASSEGGGEQFF.

This clone was recorded only once. CDR3 region: CASSYSRPPLDSPLHF. Written as DNA, the CDR3 is TGTGCCAGCAGTTACTCGAGGCCACCACTGGATTCACCCCTCCACTTT. J is TRBJ1-6 and V is TRBV6-6; D unresolved. V was shortened by 0 bases and J by 8 bases, with 14 bases between the two germline ends. The CDR3 runs 16 residues. CDR1 is MNHNY and CDR2 is SVGAGI in the germline V gene (reference sequence).

This chain connects TRBV9 to TRBJ1-6; maybe TRBD1 (5 bases). Germline values: CDR1 SGDLS, CDR2 YYNGEE. This CDR3 has 16 residues. V was pared by 0 bases and J by 10 bases, with 17 bases between. CDR3 bases: TGTGCCAGCAGCGTAGCTACCGGGGCACCGGGGTCACCCCTCCACTTT. It encodes CASSVATGAPGSPLHF.

The chain couples TRBV29-1 to TRBJ1-1; D may be TRBD1 (5 bases). Germline V CDR1 and CDR2: SQVTM, ANQGSEA. The CDR3 extends over 14 amino acids. Between the trimmed V and J ends, which lost 4 bases and 5 bases, there was a span of 17 bases. Here the CDR3 reads CSVASNFGGTEAFF. The CDR3 bases are TGCAGCGTTGCTAGTAACTTTGGGGGAACTGAAGCTTTCTTT.

The V call is TRBV19, the J call TRBJ2-2, with TRBD2 matching over 10 bases. Germline V gene sequence: CDR1 LNHDA, CDR2 SQIVND (reference sequence). This CDR3 spans 18 amino acids. Trimming removed 5 bases from V and 6 bases from J; junction bases left unmatched: 15. The DNA for the CDR3 is TGTGCCAGTAGTTCCCGTGGTAGCGGGAGGCCTCCCCCCGGGGAGCTGTTTTTT. This translates into CASSSRGSGRPPPGELFF.

The chain carries TRBV19 and TRBJ2-5; D is perhaps TRBD2 (5 bases). This CDR3 has 14 residues. Germline CDR1 and CDR2: LNHDA and SQIVND (reference sequence). V shed 1 base and J shed 4 bases, with 10 bases lying between them. CDR3 residues: CASSIAGIRETQYF. The CDR3 region has the DNA TGTGCCAGTAGTATAGCGGGGATCCGAGAGACCCAGTACTTC.